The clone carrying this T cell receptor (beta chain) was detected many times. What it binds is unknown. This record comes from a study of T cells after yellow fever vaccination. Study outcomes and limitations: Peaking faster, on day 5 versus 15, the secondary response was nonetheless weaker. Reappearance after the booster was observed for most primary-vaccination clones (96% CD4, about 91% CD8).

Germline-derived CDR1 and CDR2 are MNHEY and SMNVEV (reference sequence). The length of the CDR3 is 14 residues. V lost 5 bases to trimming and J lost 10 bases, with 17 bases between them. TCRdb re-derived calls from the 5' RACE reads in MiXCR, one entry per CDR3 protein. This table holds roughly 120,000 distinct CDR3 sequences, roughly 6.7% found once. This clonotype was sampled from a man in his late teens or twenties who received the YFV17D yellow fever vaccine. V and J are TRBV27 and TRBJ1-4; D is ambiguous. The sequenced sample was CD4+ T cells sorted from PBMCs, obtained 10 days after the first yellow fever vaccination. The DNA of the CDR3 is TGTGCCAGCAGTCTAAGGAATGAGCGAGGAAAACTGTTTTTT. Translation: CASSLRNERGKLFF.